This TCR beta chain derives from a study of technical replicates of blood from a few donors. The CDR3 covers 15 residues. Trimming removed 3 bases from V and 0 bases from J, with 8 bases in between. From germline, CDR1 is MNHEY and CDR2 SMNVEV (reference sequence). Only in-frame clones appear in the TCRdb table, and some are missing; sequencing was by immunoSEQ multiplex PCR. Of roughly 70,000 clones in the sample, roughly nine tenths were seen once. Sequencing was performed on PBMCs. V gene TRBV27 combines with J gene TRBJ1-4; D unclear. This TCR came from a human donor in good health. Some clones in this sample may be carry-over from other donors' samples. The CDR3 DNA is TGTGCCAGCAGTTTTTCCCTTGCAACTAATGAAAAACTGTTTTTT. Translation gives CASSFSLATNEKLFF. Based on the CDR3 plus reference TRBV27 and TRBJ1-4, the full variable domain is EAQVTQNPRYLITVTGKKLTVTCSQNMNHEYMSWYRQDPGLGLRQIYYSMNVEVTDKGDVPEGYKVSRKEKRNFPLILESPSPNQTSLYFCASSFSLATNEKLFFGSGTQLSVL.